What follows are 25 T cell receptor beta chains derived from one specimen sequenced in a study of OX40 agonist ivuxolimab in advanced cancers. Method: immunoSEQ multiplex PCR; TCRdb's copy keeps in-frame clones and lacks some. The sample consists of about 71,000 clones, 65% to 85% of them appearing once. Sequencing used CD4+ or CD8+ T cells sorted from blood, obtained in a trial of the OX40 agonist ivuxolimab. These receptors came from an adult with an advanced solid tumor such as melanoma, head and neck, liver or kidney cancer.

The chain employs TRBV7-2 and TRBJ1-6; D is ambiguous. Per germline, CDR1 SGHTA and CDR2 FQGNSA. With 7 bases removed from V and 6 bases from J, the gap between germline ends came to 13 bases. This CDR3 is built from 14 residues. In DNA, the CDR3 is TGTGCCAGCATCCGGTGGGGTAGTAATTCACCCCTCCACTTT. Translation: CASIRWGSNSPLHF.

This clone was observed a few times. The CDR3 nucleotides read TGTGCCATCATGGAGGCAGGGGGACTTGGATCACCCCTCCACTTT. This sequence encodes CAIMEAGGLGSPLHF. The genes are TRBV6-1 and TRBJ1-6, with 7 nucleotides matching TRBD1. The ends lost 10 bases at V and 10 bases at J; junction bases unmatched: 16. The CDR3 consists of 15 residues. The germline CDR1 and CDR2 sequences are MNHNS and SASEGT.

The chain combines TRBV5-1 with TRBJ2-5; 16 bases agree with TRBD2. The CDR3 length is 16 residues. Germline V gene sequence: CDR1 SGHRS, CDR2 YFSETQ. With V trimmed by 4 bases and J by 4 bases, 4 bases remained unmatched. This CDR3 reads CASSPGTSGRVETQYF. CDR3 DNA: TGCGCCAGCAGCCCCGGGACTAGCGGGAGGGTAGAGACCCAGTACTTC.

The chain has TRBV6-5 and TRBJ1-5; weak D call: TRBD1 (6 bases). CDR1 and CDR2 (germline): MNHEY, SVGAGI. The ends were cut back, 4 bases at V and 6 bases at J, with 16 bases in the middle. The CDR3 sequence is 15 residues long. The CDR3 DNA is TGTGCCAGCAGTTTACCACAGGGCGGTAGTCAGCCCCAGCATTTT. Amino acid sequence: CASSLPQGGSQPQHF.

This sequence joins TRBV2 and TRBJ2-7, with 8 bases aligning to TRBD2. V shed 4 bases and J 2 bases; nucleotides not matched to a gene: 13. The CDR3 runs to 17 residues. Germline lookup yields CDR1 SNHLY and CDR2 FYNNEI. CDR3 nucleotide sequence: TGTGCCAGCAGTGTGGACCAGGGTAGCGGGATAACCTACGAGCAGTACTTC. The encoded protein is CASSVDQGSGITYEQYF.

CDR3 nucleotide sequence: TGTGCCAGCAGCGCTCGGGGTTCGAACACCGGGGAGCTGTTTTTT. It specifies CASSARGSNTGELFF. The gene calls are TRBV7-3 and TRBJ2-2; D perhaps matches TRBD2 (5 bases). V dropped 5 bases and J dropped 0 bases, with 10 bases sitting between them. Germline CDR1 is SGHTA and CDR2 is FQGTGA. This CDR3 region has 15 residues.

This clone showed up many times. The chain joins TRBV28 to TRBJ1-1; D unresolved. Trimming cost V 7 bases and J 1 base, with 7 bases left between them. This CDR3 contains 12 residues. Germline V CDR1 and CDR2: MDHEN, SYDVKM. This CDR3 is CASKPGNTEAFF. CDR3 in DNA: TGTGCCAGCAAACCGGGGAACACTGAAGCTTTCTTT.

In this sample, this clone turned up a few times. The chain couples TRBV7-8 to TRBJ1-3; D uncertain. V lost 5 bases, J lost 0 bases, and 23 bases lay in between. This CDR3 comprises 19 residues. Germline values: CDR1 SGHVS, CDR2 FQNEAQ. CDR3 sequence: CASSPRATLGRRSGNTIYF. As DNA, the CDR3 is TGTGCCAGCAGCCCCAGAGCGACACTCGGCAGACGCTCTGGAAACACCATATATTTT.

J is TRBJ1-2 and V is TRBV7-9, with D hard to call. V dropped 5 bases and J dropped 8 bases, with 18 bases sitting between them. The CDR3 has 14 residues. Germline lookup yields CDR1 SEHNR and CDR2 FQNEAQ (reference sequence). CDR3 loop: CASSTNQLREGYTF. The CDR3 region has the DNA TGTGCCAGCAGCACGAACCAACTTAGGGAGGGCTACACCTTC.

The CDR3 region has the DNA TGTGCCAGTAGTATTGCAGTTGAGCAGTTCTTC. Its translation is CASSIAVEQFF. This chain connects TRBV19 to TRBJ2-1; no definite D call. Germline loops: CDR1 LNHDA, CDR2 SQIVND (reference sequence). This CDR3 contains 11 residues. Trimming took 3 bases from V and 9 from J, leaving 6 bases between them.

This sequence joins TRBV27 and TRBJ2-1; perhaps TRBD2 as D (7 bases). Per the germline V gene, CDR1 is MNHEY and CDR2 is SMNVEV (reference sequence). Trimming left V 2 bases short and J 4 bases short, with 12 bases between. The CDR3 length is 15 residues. CDR3 in amino acids: CASSLERDIYNEQFF. The CDR3 DNA is TGTGCCAGCAGTTTAGAGCGGGACATTTACAATGAGCAGTTCTTC.

The chain joins TRBV28 to TRBJ2-1; the D is unclear. V lost 2 bases to trimming and J lost 5 bases, with 7 bases between them. This CDR3 spans 13 amino acids. Per germline, CDR1 MDHEN and CDR2 SYDVKM. CDR3 in amino acids: CASSLRLNNEQFF. DNA for the CDR3: TGTGCCAGCAGTTTAAGACTGAACAATGAGCAGTTCTTC. The full variable domain, with the rest looked up from reference TRBV28 and TRBJ2-1, is DVKVTQSSRYLVKRTGEKVFLECVQDMDHENMFWYRQDPGLGLRLIYFSYDVKMKEKGDIPEGYSVSREKKERFSLILESASTNQTSMYLCASSLRLNNEQFFGPGTRLTVL.

J is TRBJ2-2 and V is TRBV7-3; D remains unclear. CDR3 size: 16 residues. The V gene's germline CDR1 is SGHTA and CDR2 FQGTGA. Trimming left V 2 bases short and J 4 bases short, with 14 bases between. As DNA, the CDR3 is TGTGCCAGCAGCTTATCCCCCGCCTGGGGCACCGGGGAGCTGTTTTTT. Residues: CASSLSPAWGTGELFF.

The chain couples TRBV18 to TRBJ2-7, with a possible D match to TRBD1 (6 bases). There are 15 residues in the CDR3. V was clipped by 6 bases and J by 6 bases, with 21 bases between them. In germline, CDR1 is KGHSH, CDR2 LQKENI. The CDR3 nucleotides are TGTGCCAGCTCTCAAATGACAGGCGGGTGGGCCGAGCAGTACTTC. This sequence encodes CASSQMTGGWAEQYF.

The chain links TRBV5-1 to TRBJ2-7, with a weak D call TRBD1 (5 bases). The ends were cut back, 3 bases at V and 2 bases at J, with 18 bases in the middle. The length of the CDR3 is 16 residues. Looked up from germline, CDR1 is SGHRS and CDR2 is YFSETQ. The CDR3 protein is CASSSARLTETYEQYF. The CDR3 DNA reads TGCGCCAGCAGCTCCGCCCGATTGACAGAGACCTACGAGCAGTACTTC.

J is TRBJ2-5 and V is TRBV23-1, with 8 bases lining up with TRBD1. TRBV23-1 counts as an open reading frame of uncertain function. V lost 0 bases to trimming and J lost 5 bases; unmatched junction nucleotides: 8. CDR3 length equals 16 residues. In nucleotides, the CDR3 is TGCGCCAGCAGTCAATCGGACAGGGAAGGTTGGGAGACCCAGTACTTC. Amino acid sequence: CASSQSDREGWETQYF.

The V and J genes are TRBV7-6 and TRBJ2-3, with 7 nucleotides matching TRBD2. The V and J ends lost 5 bases and 1 base, in that order; junction bases with no gene match: 9. The length of the CDR3 is 16 residues. Germline CDR1 and CDR2: SGHVS and FNYEAQ. Here the CDR3 reads CASSQNRGVGTDTQYF. CDR3 DNA sequence: TGTGCCAGCAGCCAAAACCGGGGGGTTGGCACAGATACGCAGTATTTT.

The chain has TRBV2 and TRBJ2-7, with 9 positions matching TRBD1. The CDR3 sequence is 13 residues long. Germline trimming cut 6 bases from V and 2 bases from J; bases unmatched to any gene: 2. Germline loops: CDR1 SNHLY, CDR2 FYNNEI. Written as DNA, the CDR3 is TGTGCCAGCAGAACAGGGGGCCCCTACGAGCAGTACTTC. This sequence encodes CASRTGGPYEQYF.

This clone has more than one count but fewer than ten. The chain links TRBV9 to TRBJ2-1; D gene uncertain. This CDR3 comprises 16 residues. Trimming pared 0 bases from V and 3 bases from J, leaving 13 bases between. Germline V lookup: CDR1 SGDLS, CDR2 YYNGEE. This chain's CDR3 is CASSVAQSTLYNEQFF. The CDR3 DNA sequence: TGTGCCAGCAGCGTAGCTCAGAGTACGCTCTACAATGAGCAGTTCTTC.

The gene calls are TRBV19 and TRBJ2-7, with no clear D. The CDR3 has 12 residues. Germline V gives CDR1 LNHDA, CDR2 SQIVND (reference sequence). Trimming shortened V by 4 bases and J by 3 bases, and 7 bases separated the two germline ends. The CDR3 DNA follows: TGTGCCAGTAGTAGGGCAGGCTACGAGCAGTACTTC. Translating gives CASSRAGYEQYF.

In DNA form, the CDR3 reads TGCAGCGTGGGGTACACCAAAAACATTCAGTACTTC. This codes for CSVGYTKNIQYF. V and J are TRBV29-1 and TRBJ2-4; D gene uncertain. The ends were cut back, 6 bases at V and 2 bases at J, with 8 bases in the middle. Per the germline V gene, CDR1 is SQVTM and CDR2 is ANQGSEA. The CDR3 has 12 amino acids.

Concerning this clone itself: A junction end diverges from the germline sequence, so it may reflect a read error. The V call is TRBV5-6, the J call TRBJ2-7; D uncertain. The CDR3 totals 9 residues. Germline assignment: CDR1 SGHDT and CDR2 YYEEEE. CDR3 DNA: TGTGCCAGCAGCCAGGACGGCAGTTTC. The encoded protein is CASSQDGSF.

This chain links TRBV5-1 with TRBJ2-7; 7 nucleotides align to TRBD1. The CDR3 sequence is 14 residues long. V dropped 4 bases and J dropped 7; count of bases not matched to a gene: 11. CDR1 is SGHRS, CDR2 YFSETQ, per germline. The CDR3 sequence: CASSTGTAKGEQYF. The CDR3 DNA sequence: TGCGCCAGCAGCACCGGGACAGCCAAGGGGGAGCAGTACTTC. Filled out from reference TRBV5-1 and TRBJ2-7, the complete variable domain reads KAGVTQTPRYLIKTRGQQVTLSCSPISGHRSVSWYQQTPGQGLQFLFEYFSETQRNKGNFPGRFSGRQFSNSRSEMNVSTLELGDSALYLCASSTGTAKGEQYFGPGTRLTVT.

This chain uses TRBV11-3 with TRBJ2-2, with D possibly TRBD1 on 6 matching bases. The CDR3 is 15 residues long. Germline CDR1 and CDR2: SGHNT and YENEEA. The germline V and J ends were trimmed by 0 bases and 2 bases, with 7 bases remaining between them. The CDR3 loop is CASSLEGGNTGELFF. For the CDR3, the DNA is TGTGCCAGCAGCTTAGAAGGGGGAAACACCGGGGAGCTGTTTTTT. Full variable domain (missing parts from reference TRBV11-3 and TRBJ2-2): EAGVVQSPRYKIIEKKQPVAFWCNPISGHNTLYWYLQNLGQGPELLIRYENEEAVDDSQLPKDRFSAERLKGVDSTLKIQPAELGDSAVYLCASSLEGGNTGELFFGEGSRLTVL.

The genes are TRBV5-1 and TRBJ1-3, with 7 positions matching TRBD1. Germline trimming cut 4 bases from V and 0 bases from J; bases unmatched to any gene: 7. This CDR3 has 16 residues. Germline CDR1 reads SGHRS; CDR2 reads YFSETQ. The CDR3 loop is CASSLRQGTSGNTIYF. CDR3 nucleotide sequence: TGCGCCAGCAGCCTCAGACAGGGCACCTCTGGAAACACCATATATTTT. Full variable domain (missing parts from reference TRBV5-1 and TRBJ1-3): KAGVTQTPRYLIKTRGQQVTLSCSPISGHRSVSWYQQTPGQGLQFLFEYFSETQRNKGNFPGRFSGRQFSNSRSEMNVSTLELGDSALYLCASSLRQGTSGNTIYFGEGSWLTVV.